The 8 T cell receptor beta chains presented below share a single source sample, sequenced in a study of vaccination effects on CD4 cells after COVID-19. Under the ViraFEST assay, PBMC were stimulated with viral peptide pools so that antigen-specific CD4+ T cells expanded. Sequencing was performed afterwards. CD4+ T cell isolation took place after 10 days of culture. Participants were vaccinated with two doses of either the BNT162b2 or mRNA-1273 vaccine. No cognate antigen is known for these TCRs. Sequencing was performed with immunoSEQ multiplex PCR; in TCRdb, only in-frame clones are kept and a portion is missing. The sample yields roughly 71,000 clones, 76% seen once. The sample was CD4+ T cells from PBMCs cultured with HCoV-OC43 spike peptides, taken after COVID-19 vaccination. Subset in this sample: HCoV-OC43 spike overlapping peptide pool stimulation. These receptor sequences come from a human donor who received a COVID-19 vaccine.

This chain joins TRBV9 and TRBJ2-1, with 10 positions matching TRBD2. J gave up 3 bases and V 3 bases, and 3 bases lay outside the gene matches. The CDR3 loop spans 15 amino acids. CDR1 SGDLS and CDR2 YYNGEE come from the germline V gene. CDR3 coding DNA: TGTGCCAGCAGCGCCCGACTAGCGGGCTACAATGAGCAGTTCTTC. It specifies CASSARLAGYNEQFF. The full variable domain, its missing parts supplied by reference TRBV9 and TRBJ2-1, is DSGVTQTPKHLITATGQRVTLRCSPRSGDLSVYWYQQSLDQGLQFLIQYYNGEERAKGNILERFSAQQFPDLHSELNLSSLELGDSALYFCASSARLAGYNEQFFGPGTRLTVL.

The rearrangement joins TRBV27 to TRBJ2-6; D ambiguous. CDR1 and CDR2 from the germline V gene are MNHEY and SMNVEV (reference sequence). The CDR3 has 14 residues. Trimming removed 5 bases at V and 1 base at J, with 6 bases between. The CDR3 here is CASSPLSGANVLTF. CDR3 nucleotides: TGTGCCAGCAGTCCCCTTTCTGGGGCCAACGTCCTGACTTTC.

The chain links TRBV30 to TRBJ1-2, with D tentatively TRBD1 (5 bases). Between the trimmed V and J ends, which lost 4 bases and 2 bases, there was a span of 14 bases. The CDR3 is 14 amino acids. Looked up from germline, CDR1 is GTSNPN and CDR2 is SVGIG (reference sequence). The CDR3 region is CAWKWTSMNYGYTF. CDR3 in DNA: TGTGCCTGGAAATGGACATCAATGAACTATGGCTACACCTTC.

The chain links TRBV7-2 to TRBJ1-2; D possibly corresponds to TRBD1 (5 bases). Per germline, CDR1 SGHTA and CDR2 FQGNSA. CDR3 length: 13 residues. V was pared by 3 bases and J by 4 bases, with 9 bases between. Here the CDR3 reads CASSLGVVYGYTF. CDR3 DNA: TGTGCCAGCAGCTTGGGGGTAGTCTATGGCTACACCTTC.

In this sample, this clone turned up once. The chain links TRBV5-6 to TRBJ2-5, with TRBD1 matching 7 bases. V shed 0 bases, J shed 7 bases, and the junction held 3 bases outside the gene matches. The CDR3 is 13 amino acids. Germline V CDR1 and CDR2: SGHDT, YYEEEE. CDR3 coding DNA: TGTGCCAGCAGCTTGGGGGCAGGGGGGACCCAGTACTTC. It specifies CASSLGAGGTQYF.

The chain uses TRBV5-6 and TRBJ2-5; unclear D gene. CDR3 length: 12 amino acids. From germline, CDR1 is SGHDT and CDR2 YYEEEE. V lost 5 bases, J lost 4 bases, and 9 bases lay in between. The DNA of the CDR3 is TGTGCCAGCAGGGTGGTAGGAGAGACCCAGTACTTC. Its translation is CASRVVGETQYF.

DNA of the CDR3: TGTGCCAGCAGCTATGGGTGGGAATCTCGGAACACTGAAGCTTTCTTT. Its translation: CASSYGWESRNTEAFF. The chain links TRBV5-5 to TRBJ1-1; D gene ambiguous. Trimming removed 3 bases at V and 1 base at J, with 16 bases between. Germline V gives CDR1 SGHKS, CDR2 YYEKEE (reference sequence). The CDR3 contains 16 residues. Filled out from reference TRBV5-5 and TRBJ1-1, the complete variable domain reads DAGVTQSPTHLIKTRGQQVTLRCSPISGHKSVSWYQQVLGQGPQFIFQYYEKEERGRGNFPDRFSARQFPNYSSELNVNALLLGDSALYLCASSYGWESRNTEAFFGQGTRLTVV.

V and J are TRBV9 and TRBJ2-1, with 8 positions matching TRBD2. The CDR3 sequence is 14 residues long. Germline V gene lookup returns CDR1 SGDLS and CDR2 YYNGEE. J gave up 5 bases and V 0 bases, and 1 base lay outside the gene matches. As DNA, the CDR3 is TGTGCCAGCAGCGTAGCCGGGGGGGACAATGAGCAGTTCTTC. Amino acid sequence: CASSVAGGDNEQFF.